Below, 2 T cell receptor beta chains from the same sample are listed, as sequenced in a study of T cell repertoires in cytomegalovirus infection. Which antigens these TCRs recognize remains unknown. TCRdb itself ran the reads through MiXCR, one entry per CDR3 protein. Altogether 150,000 to 200,000 distinct CDR3 sequences are present, roughly a fifth being singletons, with the ten largest covering 20% to 30%. Sequenced material: CD8+ T cells from cultured PBMCs, taken from culture after CMV antigen stimulation. The receptors originated from a human donor in good health (CMV status not recorded). Some clones in this sample may be carry-over from other donors' samples.

This chain uses TRBV10-3 with TRBJ2-7; 9 bases map to TRBD1. From germline, CDR1 is ENHRY and CDR2 SYGVKD. V lost 3 bases, J lost 4 bases, and 4 bases stayed unmatched. This CDR3 region has 14 residues. The CDR3 region is CAISDPGQGYEQYF. The CDR3 bases are TGTGCCATCAGTGACCCGGGACAGGGATACGAGCAGTACTTC.

The rearrangement uses TRBV6-1 and TRBJ2-7; D assignment may be TRBD1 or TRBD2 (5 bases each). Germline V gene lookup returns CDR1 MNHNS and CDR2 SASEGT. The CDR3 covers 16 residues. The V end lost 2 bases, the J end lost 3 bases, and 17 bases lay between the germline ends. In nucleotides, the CDR3 is TGTGCCAGCAGTGAACTGGGGACGGCTGAACTCTACGAGCAGTACTTC. Translation gives CASSELGTAELYEQYF.